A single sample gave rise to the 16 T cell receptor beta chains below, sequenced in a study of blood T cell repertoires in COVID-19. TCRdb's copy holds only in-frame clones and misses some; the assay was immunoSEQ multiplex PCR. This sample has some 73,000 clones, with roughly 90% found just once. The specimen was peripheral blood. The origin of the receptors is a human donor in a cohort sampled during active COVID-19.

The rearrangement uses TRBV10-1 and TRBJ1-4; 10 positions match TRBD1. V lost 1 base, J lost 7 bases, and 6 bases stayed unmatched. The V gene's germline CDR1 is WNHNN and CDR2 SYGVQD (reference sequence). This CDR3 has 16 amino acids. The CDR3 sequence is CASSEFIGTGVEKLFF. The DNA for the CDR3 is TGCGCCAGCAGTGAGTTCATTGGGACAGGGGTTGAAAAACTGTTTTTT.

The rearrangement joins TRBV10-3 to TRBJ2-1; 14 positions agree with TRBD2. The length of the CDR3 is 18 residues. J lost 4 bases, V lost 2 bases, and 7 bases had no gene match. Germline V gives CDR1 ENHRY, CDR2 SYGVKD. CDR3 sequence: CAISEIGTSGGLYNEQFF. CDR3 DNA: TGTGCCATCAGTGAGATCGGGACTAGCGGGGGTCTGTACAATGAGCAGTTCTTC.

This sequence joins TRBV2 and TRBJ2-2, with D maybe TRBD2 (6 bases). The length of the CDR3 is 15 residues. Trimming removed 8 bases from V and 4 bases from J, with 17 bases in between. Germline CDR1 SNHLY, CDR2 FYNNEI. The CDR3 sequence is CASAAGLASTGELFF. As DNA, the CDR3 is TGTGCCAGCGCCGCCGGCCTAGCGAGCACCGGGGAGCTGTTTTTT.

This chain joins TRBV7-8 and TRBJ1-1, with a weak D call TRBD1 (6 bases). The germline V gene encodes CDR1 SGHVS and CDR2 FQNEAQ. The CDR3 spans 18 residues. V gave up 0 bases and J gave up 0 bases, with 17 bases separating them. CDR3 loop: CASSLALEGGAVNTEAFF. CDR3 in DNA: TGTGCCAGCAGCTTAGCCCTGGAAGGGGGGGCAGTGAACACTGAAGCTTTCTTT. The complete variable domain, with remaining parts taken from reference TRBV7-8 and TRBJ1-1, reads GAGVSQSPRYKVAKRGQDVALRCDPISGHVSLFWYQQALGQGPEFLTYFQNEAQLDKSGLPSDRFFAERPEGSVSTLKIQRTQQEDSAVYLCASSLALEGGAVNTEAFFGQGTRLTVV.

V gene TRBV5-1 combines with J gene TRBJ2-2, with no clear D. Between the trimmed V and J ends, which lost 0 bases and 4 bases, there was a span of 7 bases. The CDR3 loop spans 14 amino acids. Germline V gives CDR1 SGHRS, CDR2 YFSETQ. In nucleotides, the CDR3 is TGCGCCAGCAGCTTGGATCAGGCCACCGGGGAGCTGTTTTTT. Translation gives CASSLDQATGELFF.

The CDR3 DNA reads TGTGCCAGTAGTATGGCCCGGGGGGGTAGCACAGATACGCAGTATTTT. It encodes CASSMARGGSTDTQYF. This chain joins TRBV19 and TRBJ2-3; 8 bases are a match to TRBD2. V gave up 3 bases and J gave up 0 bases; unmatched junction bases: 5. Germline CDR1 is LNHDA and CDR2 is SQIVND (reference sequence). This CDR3 contains 16 residues.

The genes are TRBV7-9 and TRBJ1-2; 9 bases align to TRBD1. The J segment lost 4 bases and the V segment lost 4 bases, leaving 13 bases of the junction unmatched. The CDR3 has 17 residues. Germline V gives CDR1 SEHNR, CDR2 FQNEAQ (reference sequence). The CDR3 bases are TGTGCCAGCAGCTCACTTCAAGGGACAGGGATTCTCTATGGCTACACCTTC. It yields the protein CASSSLQGTGILYGYTF.

CDR3: CASSSPGSGSTDTQYF. The CDR3 DNA is TGTGCCAGCAGTAGCCCCGGCTCGGGTAGCACAGATACGCAGTATTTT. V and J are TRBV28 and TRBJ2-3; no reliable D call. The V and J ends lost 5 bases and 0 bases respectively, with 15 bases between them. The V gene's germline CDR1 is MDHEN and CDR2 SYDVKM. This CDR3 contains 16 residues. Full variable domain (rest looked up from reference TRBV28 and TRBJ2-3): DVKVTQSSRYLVKRTGEKVFLECVQDMDHENMFWYRQDPGLGLRLIYFSYDVKMKEKGDIPEGYSVSREKKERFSLILESASTNQTSMYLCASSSPGSGSTDTQYFGPGTRLTVL.

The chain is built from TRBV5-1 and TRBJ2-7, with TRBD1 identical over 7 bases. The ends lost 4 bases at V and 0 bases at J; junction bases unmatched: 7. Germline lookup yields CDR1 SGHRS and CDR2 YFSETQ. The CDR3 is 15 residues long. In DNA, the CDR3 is TGCGCCAGCAGCCCCGGGACAGCCACCTCCTACGAGCAGTACTTC. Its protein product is CASSPGTATSYEQYF.

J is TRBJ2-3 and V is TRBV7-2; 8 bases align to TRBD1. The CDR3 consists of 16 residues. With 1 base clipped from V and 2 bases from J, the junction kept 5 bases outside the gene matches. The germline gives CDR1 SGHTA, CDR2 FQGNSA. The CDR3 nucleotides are TGTGCCAGCAGCTTAGGGGCAGGGGGCCCCACAGATACGCAGTATTTT. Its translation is CASSLGAGGPTDTQYF.

CDR3: CASSQVTAGREQFF. The CDR3 DNA sequence: TGTGCCAGCAGCCAAGTTACAGCGGGGCGTGAGCAGTTCTTC. V and J are TRBV3-1 (or the pseudogene TRBV3-2) and TRBJ2-1; 7 bases are shared with TRBD2. From germline, CDR1 is LGHDT and CDR2 YNNKEL (reference sequence). The trim removed 1 base at V and 9 bases at J, leaving 6 bases unmatched. CDR3 size: 14 residues.

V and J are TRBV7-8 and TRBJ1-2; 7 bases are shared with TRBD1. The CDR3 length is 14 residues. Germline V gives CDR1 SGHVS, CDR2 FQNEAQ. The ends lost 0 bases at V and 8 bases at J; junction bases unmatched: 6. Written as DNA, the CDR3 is TGTGCCAGCAGCTTAGCGTTAGGGGGCCGAGGCTACACCTTC. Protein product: CASSLALGGRGYTF.

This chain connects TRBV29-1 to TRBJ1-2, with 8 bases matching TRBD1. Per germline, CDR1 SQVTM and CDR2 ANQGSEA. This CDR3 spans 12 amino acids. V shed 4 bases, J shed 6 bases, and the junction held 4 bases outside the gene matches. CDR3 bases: TGCAGCGTTGCTGGACAGGGCCATGGCTACACCTTC. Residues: CSVAGQGHGYTF.

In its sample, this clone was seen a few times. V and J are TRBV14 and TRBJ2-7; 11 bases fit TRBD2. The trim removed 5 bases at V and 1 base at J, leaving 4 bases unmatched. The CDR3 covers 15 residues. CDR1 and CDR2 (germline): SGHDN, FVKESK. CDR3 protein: CASSLRLAGSYEQYF. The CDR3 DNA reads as TGTGCCAGCAGCTTACGACTAGCGGGGTCCTACGAGCAGTACTTC.

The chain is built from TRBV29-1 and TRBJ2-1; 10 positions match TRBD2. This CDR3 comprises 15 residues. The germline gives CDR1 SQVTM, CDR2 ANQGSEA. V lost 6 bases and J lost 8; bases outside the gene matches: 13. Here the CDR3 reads CSVAKGDSGGHEQFF. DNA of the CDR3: TGCAGCGTGGCCAAGGGGGATAGCGGGGGGCATGAGCAGTTCTTC.

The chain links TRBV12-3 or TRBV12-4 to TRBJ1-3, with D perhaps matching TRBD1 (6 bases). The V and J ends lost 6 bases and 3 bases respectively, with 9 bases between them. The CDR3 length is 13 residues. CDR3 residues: CASSSDSGNTIYF. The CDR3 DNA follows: TGTGCCAGCAGCTCGGACAGTGGAAACACCATATATTTT.